This entry features one T cell receptor (beta chain) sequence. Antigen: not known. A read error may account for a junction end that differs from germline. Germline values: CDR1 SGHVS, CDR2 FNYEAQ. CDR3 length: 14 amino acids. This record comes from a study of vaccination and CD4 T cells after COVID-19. Sequencing of the DNA from cultured CD4+ T cells was carried out with the Oncomine TCR Beta short-read assay. In TCRdb, the PCR reads were re-called with MiXCR into one record per CDR3 protein. The repertoire holds roughly 13,000 distinct CDR3 sequences, with 40% to 50% as singletons. Treatment reported: roughly ten-day PBMC culture with coronavirus spike peptide pools or control peptides (ViraFEST assay). Antigen-specific T cells were expanded with peptide pools by ViraFEST, and TCRs were then sequenced.

The chain uses TRBV7-6 and TRBJ2-1, with 10 bases aligning to TRBD2. Sequencing was performed on CD4+ T cells from blood, cultured in vitro, taken before SARS-CoV-2 vaccination. The TCR originated in a human donor who had recovered from COVID-19. CDR3: CASSSPGTSVEQFF. The DNA of the CDR3 is TGCGCCAGCAGCTCCCCCGGGACTAGCGTTGAGCAGTTCTTC.